This TCR beta chain came from a study of spatial heterogeneity in lung cancer. Time point given: blood at routine non-recurrence follow-up after resection. This clonotype came up many times. V lost 0 bases and J lost 5, with 4 bases in between. CDR1 is SEHNR, CDR2 FQNEAQ, per germline (reference sequence). The CDR3 is 13 residues long. Every cDNA TCR molecule received its own unique molecular identifier. TCRdb re-derived calls from the 5' RACE reads in MiXCR, one entry per CDR3 protein. This sample has around 40,000 distinct CDR3 sequences, with roughly 8% found just once. This sequence originates from a male donor with early-stage non-small cell lung cancer. Sequencing was performed on PBMCs, taken at follow-up. The chain has TRBV7-9 and TRBJ1-4; D not resolved. The CDR3 DNA reads as TGTGCCAGCAGCTTAGCTATGAATGAAAAACTGTTTTTT. Its translation: CASSLAMNEKLFF.